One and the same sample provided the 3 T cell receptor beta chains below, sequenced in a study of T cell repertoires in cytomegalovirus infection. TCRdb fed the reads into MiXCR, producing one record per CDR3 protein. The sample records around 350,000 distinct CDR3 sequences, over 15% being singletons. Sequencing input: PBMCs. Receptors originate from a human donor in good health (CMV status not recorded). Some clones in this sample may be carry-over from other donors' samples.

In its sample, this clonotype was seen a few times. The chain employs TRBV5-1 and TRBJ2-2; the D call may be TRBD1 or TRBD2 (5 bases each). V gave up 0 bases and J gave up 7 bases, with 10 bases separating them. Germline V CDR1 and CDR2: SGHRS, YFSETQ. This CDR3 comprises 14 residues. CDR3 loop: CASSLAGTIGELFF. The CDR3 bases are TGCGCCAGCAGCTTGGCGGGGACGATCGGGGAGCTGTTTTTT.

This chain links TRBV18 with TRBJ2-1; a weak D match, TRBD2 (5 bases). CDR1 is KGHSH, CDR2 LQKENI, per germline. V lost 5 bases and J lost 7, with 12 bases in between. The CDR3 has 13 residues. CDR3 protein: CASSATSVNEQFF. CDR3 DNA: TGTGCCAGCTCAGCCACTAGTGTTAATGAGCAGTTCTTC.

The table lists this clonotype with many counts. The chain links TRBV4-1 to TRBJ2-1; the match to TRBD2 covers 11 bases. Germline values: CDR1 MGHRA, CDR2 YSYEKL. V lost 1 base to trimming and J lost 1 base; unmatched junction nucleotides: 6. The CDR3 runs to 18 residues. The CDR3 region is CASSQVTSGSRSYNEQFF. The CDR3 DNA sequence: TGCGCCAGCAGCCAAGTAACTAGCGGGAGTCGGTCCTACAATGAGCAGTTCTTC.